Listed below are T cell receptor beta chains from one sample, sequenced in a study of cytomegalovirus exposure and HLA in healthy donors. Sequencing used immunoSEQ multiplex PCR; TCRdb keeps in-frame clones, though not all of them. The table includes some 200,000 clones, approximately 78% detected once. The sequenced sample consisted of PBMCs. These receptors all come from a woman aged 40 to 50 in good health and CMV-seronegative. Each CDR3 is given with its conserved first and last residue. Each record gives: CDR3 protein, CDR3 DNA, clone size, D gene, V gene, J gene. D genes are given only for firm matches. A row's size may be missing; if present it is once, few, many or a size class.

CDR3aa: CATRRQGDHEQYF
CDR3nt: TGTGCCACCAGGAGACAGGGGGACCACGAGCAGTACTTC
abundance: NA
d_gene: TRBD1
v_gene: TRBV27
j_gene: TRBJ2-7

CDR3aa: CASSYREAGGNTIYF
CDR3nt: TGTGCCAGCAGTTATCGGGAGGCAGGCGGAAACACCATATATTTT
abundance: NA
d_gene: NA
v_gene: TRBV6-5
j_gene: TRBJ1-3

CDR3aa: CATSRDPSGSSSYTF
CDR3nt: TGTGCCACCAGCAGAGACCCCTCCGGGTCCTCCAGCTACACCTTC
abundance: NA
d_gene: NA
v_gene: TRBV15
j_gene: TRBJ1-2

CDR3aa: CASSLGLARAAYEQYF
CDR3nt: TGTGCCAGCAGTCTCGGATTAGCCAGGGCCGCCTACGAGCAGTACTTC
abundance: once
d_gene: NA
v_gene: TRBV27
j_gene: TRBJ2-7

CDR3aa: CASSPTGMTEAFF
CDR3nt: TGTGCCAGCAGTCCGACAGGGATGACTGAAGCTTTCTTT
abundance: NA
d_gene: TRBD1
v_gene: TRBV27
j_gene: TRBJ1-1

CDR3aa: CASSSSTGPANGYTF
CDR3nt: TGTGCCAGCAGCTCATCGACAGGGCCCGCTAATGGCTACACCTTC
abundance: NA
d_gene: TRBD1
v_gene: TRBV11-2
j_gene: TRBJ1-2

CDR3aa: CASSSGLAGAETQYF
CDR3nt: TGTGCCAGCAGCTCGGGACTAGCGGGAGCGGAGACCCAGTACTTC
abundance: NA
d_gene: TRBD2
v_gene: TRBV7-7
j_gene: TRBJ2-5

CDR3aa: CASSYDRGRSGELFF
CDR3nt: TGCGCCAGCAGCTACGACAGGGGGCGCAGCGGGGAGCTGTTTTTT
abundance: NA
d_gene: TRBD1
v_gene: TRBV5-1
j_gene: TRBJ2-2

CDR3aa: CASSRPGTGNTEAFF
CDR3nt: TGTGCCAGCAGCCGACCGGGGACAGGGAACACTGAAGCTTTCTTT
abundance: NA
d_gene: TRBD1
v_gene: TRBV5-5
j_gene: TRBJ1-1

CDR3aa: CASSFLRERETQYF
CDR3nt: TGTGCCAGCAGTTTCCTCCGGGAGCGAGAGACCCAGTACTTC
abundance: NA
d_gene: NA
v_gene: TRBV27
j_gene: TRBJ2-5

CDR3aa: CAWNLGGHQETQYF
CDR3nt: TGTGCCTGGAACCTCGGGGGACACCAAGAGACCCAGTACTTC
abundance: once
d_gene: NA
v_gene: TRBV30
j_gene: TRBJ2-5

CDR3aa: CASNYGTVNTEAFF
CDR3nt: TGTGCCAGCAACTACGGGACAGTTAACACTGAAGCTTTCTTT
abundance: NA
d_gene: TRBD1
v_gene: TRBV6-5
j_gene: TRBJ1-1

CDR3aa: CASSPVGVAQPQHF
CDR3nt: TGCGCCAGCAGTCCAGTCGGGGTGGCTCAGCCCCAGCATTTT
abundance: NA
d_gene: NA
v_gene: TRBV10-1
j_gene: TRBJ1-5

CDR3aa: CASRFASYNEQFF
CDR3nt: TGTGCCAGCAGATTCGCTAGCTACAATGAGCAGTTCTTC
abundance: once
d_gene: NA
v_gene: TRBV27
j_gene: TRBJ2-1

CDR3aa: CASSAGWTGPNYGYTF
CDR3nt: TGTGCCAGCAGCGCGGGTTGGACAGGGCCTAACTATGGCTACACCTTC
abundance: NA
d_gene: TRBD1
v_gene: TRBV9
j_gene: TRBJ1-2

CDR3aa: CASTTLAGGGNEQFF
CDR3nt: TGTGCCAGTACCACCCTAGCGGGAGGAGGGAATGAGCAGTTCTTC
abundance: NA
d_gene: TRBD2
v_gene: TRBV19
j_gene: TRBJ2-1

CDR3aa: CASGILSGPQETQYF
CDR3nt: TGCGCCAGCGGTATACTTAGCGGACCGCAAGAGACCCAGTACTTC
abundance: NA
d_gene: NA
v_gene: TRBV5-1
j_gene: TRBJ2-5

CDR3aa: CASSWPSDTQYF
CDR3nt: TGTGCCAGCAGCTGGCCTTCGGATACGCAGTATTTT
abundance: once
d_gene: NA
v_gene: TRBV7-9
j_gene: TRBJ2-3

CDR3aa: CASSRDRGFSYEQYF
CDR3nt: TGTGCCAGCAGTCGTGACAGGGGGTTTTCCTACGAGCAGTACTTC
abundance: NA
d_gene: TRBD1
v_gene: TRBV27
j_gene: TRBJ2-7

CDR3aa: CASSFGQGLKETQYF
CDR3nt: TGCGCCAGCAGCTTCGGACAGGGACTAAAAGAGACCCAGTACTTC
abundance: NA
d_gene: NA
v_gene: TRBV5-1
j_gene: TRBJ2-5

CDR3aa: CASSLSAGGYGYTF
CDR3nt: TGTGCCAGCAGTTTATCCGCAGGGGGTTATGGCTACACCTTC
abundance: NA
d_gene: TRBD1
v_gene: TRBV27
j_gene: TRBJ1-2

CDR3aa: CASSISGLQETQYF
CDR3nt: TGTGCCAGCAGCATTAGCGGGTTGCAAGAGACCCAGTACTTC
abundance: NA
d_gene: TRBD2
v_gene: TRBV7-7
j_gene: TRBJ2-5

CDR3aa: CAITSGLNQPQHF
CDR3nt: TGTGCCATCACATCGGGGTTAAATCAGCCCCAGCATTTT
abundance: NA
d_gene: NA
v_gene: TRBV10-3
j_gene: TRBJ1-5

CDR3aa: CASSQDSQGRQPQHF
CDR3nt: TGCGCCAGCAGCCAAGATTCACAGGGAAGACAGCCCCAGCATTTT
abundance: NA
d_gene: NA
v_gene: TRBV4-1
j_gene: TRBJ1-5

CDR3aa: CASSPPGGPRETQYF
CDR3nt: TGTGCCAGCAGCCCGCCGGGAGGCCCTCGGGAGACCCAGTACTTC
abundance: NA
d_gene: TRBD2
v_gene: TRBV7-9
j_gene: TRBJ2-5

CDR3aa: CAWSIFGNYGYTF
CDR3nt: TGTGCCTGGAGTATTTTCGGTAACTATGGCTACACCTTC
abundance: few
d_gene: NA
v_gene: TRBV30
j_gene: TRBJ1-2

CDR3aa: CASSLLTAEAFF
CDR3nt: TGTGCCAGCAGCTTGTTGACAGCAGAAGCTTTCTTT
abundance: NA
d_gene: NA
v_gene: TRBV5-5
j_gene: TRBJ1-1

CDR3aa: CASSLDQGAIRQPQHF
CDR3nt: TGTGCCAGCAGCTTAGATCAGGGGGCGATACGTCAGCCCCAGCATTTT
abundance: NA
d_gene: TRBD1
v_gene: TRBV7-2
j_gene: TRBJ1-5

CDR3aa: CASSTRKAAYEQYF
CDR3nt: TGTGCCAGCAGCACTAGAAAGGCAGCCTACGAGCAGTACTTC
abundance: once
d_gene: NA
v_gene: TRBV6-1
j_gene: TRBJ2-7